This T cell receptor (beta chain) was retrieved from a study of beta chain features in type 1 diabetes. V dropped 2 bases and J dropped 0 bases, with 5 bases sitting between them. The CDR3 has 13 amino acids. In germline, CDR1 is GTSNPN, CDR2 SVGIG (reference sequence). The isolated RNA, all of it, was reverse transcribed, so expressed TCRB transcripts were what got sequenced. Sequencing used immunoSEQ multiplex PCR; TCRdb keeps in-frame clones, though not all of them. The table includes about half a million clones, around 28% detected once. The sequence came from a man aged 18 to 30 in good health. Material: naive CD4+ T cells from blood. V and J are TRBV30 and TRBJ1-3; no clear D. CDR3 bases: TGTGCCTGGAGTCATAACTCTGGAAACACCATATATTTT. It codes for CAWSHNSGNTIYF.